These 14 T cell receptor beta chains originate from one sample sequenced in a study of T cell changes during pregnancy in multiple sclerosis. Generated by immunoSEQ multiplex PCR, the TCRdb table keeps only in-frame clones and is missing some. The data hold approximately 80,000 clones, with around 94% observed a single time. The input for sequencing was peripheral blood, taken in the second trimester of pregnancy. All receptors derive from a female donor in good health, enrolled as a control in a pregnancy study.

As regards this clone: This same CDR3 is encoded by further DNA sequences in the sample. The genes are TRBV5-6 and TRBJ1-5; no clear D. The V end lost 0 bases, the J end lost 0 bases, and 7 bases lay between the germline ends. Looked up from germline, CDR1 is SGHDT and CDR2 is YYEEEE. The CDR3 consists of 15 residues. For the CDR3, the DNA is TGTGCCAGCAGCTTGGCTGGAGATAGCAATCAGCCCCAGCATTTT. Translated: CASSLAGDSNQPQHF.

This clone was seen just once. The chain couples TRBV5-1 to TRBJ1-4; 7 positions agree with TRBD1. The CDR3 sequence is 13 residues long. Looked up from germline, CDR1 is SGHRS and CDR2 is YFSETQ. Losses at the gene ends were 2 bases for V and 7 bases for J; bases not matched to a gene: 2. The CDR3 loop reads CASSFQGGEKLFF. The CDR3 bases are TGCGCCAGCAGCTTCCAGGGGGGTGAAAAACTGTTTTTT.

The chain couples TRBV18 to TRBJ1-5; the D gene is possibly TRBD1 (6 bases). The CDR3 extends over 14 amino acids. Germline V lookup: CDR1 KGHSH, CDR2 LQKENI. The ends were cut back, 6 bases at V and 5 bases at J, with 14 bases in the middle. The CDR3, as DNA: TGTGCCAGCTCGAGCAAGGGGGGGGATCAGCCCCAGCATTTT. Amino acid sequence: CASSSKGGDQPQHF.

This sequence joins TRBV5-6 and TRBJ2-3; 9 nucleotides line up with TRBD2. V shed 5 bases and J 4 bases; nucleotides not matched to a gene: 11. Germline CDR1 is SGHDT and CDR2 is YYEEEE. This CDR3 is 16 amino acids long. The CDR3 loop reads CASSPASGKRADTQYF. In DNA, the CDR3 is TGTGCCAGCAGTCCAGCTAGCGGGAAGAGGGCAGATACGCAGTATTTT.

CDR3 loop: CASSIGTPNGYTF. CDR3 bases: TGTGCCAGCAGTATCGGGACACCGAATGGCTACACCTTC. The chain recombines TRBV5-6 with TRBJ1-2; D is possibly TRBD1 (6 bases). Trimming took off 5 bases at V and 6 bases at J, with 14 bases between the two ends. Germline CDR1 and CDR2: SGHDT and YYEEEE. CDR3 size: 13 residues.

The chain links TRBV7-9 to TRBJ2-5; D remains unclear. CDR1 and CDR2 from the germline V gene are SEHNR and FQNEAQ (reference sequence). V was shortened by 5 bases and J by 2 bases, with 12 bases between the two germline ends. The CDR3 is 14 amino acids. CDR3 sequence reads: CASSPLSLQETQYF. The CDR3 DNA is TGTGCCAGCAGCCCCCTTAGCTTGCAAGAGACCCAGTACTTC. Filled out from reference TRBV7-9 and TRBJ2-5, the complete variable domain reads DTGVSQNPRHKITKRGQNVTFRCDPISEHNRLYWYRQTLGQGPEFLTYFQNEAQLEKSRLLSDRFSAERPKGSFSTLEIQRTEQGDSAMYLCASSPLSLQETQYFGPGTRLLVL.

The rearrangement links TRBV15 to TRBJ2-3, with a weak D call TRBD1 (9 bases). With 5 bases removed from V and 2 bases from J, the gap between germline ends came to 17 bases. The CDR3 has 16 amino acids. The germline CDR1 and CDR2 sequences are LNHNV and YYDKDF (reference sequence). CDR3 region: CATSEGQGLVTDTQYF. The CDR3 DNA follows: TGTGCCACCAGCGAGGGACAGGGACTAGTCACAGATACGCAGTATTTT.

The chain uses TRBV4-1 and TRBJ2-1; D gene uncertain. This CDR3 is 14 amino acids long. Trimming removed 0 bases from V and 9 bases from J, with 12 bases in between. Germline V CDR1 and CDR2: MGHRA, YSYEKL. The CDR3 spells CASSQDRLGLEQFF. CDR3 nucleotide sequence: TGCGCCAGCAGCCAAGATCGCCTGGGCCTTGAGCAGTTCTTC.

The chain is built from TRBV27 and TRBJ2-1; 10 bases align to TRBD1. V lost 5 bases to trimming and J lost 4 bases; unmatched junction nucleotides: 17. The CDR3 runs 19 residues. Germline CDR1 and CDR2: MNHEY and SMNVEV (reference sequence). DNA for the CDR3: TGTGCCAGCAGTCCTCACCCTGACAGGGGGCAGGGGTGGTACAATGAGCAGTTCTTC. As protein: CASSPHPDRGQGWYNEQFF.

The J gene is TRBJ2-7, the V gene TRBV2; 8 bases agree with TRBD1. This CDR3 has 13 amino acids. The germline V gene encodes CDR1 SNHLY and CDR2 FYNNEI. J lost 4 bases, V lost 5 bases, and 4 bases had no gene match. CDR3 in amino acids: CASSKGQGYEQYF. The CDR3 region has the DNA TGTGCCAGCAGTAAAGGACAGGGATACGAGCAGTACTTC. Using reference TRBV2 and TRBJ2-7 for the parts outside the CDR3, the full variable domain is EPEVTQTPSHQVTQMGQEVILRCVPISNHLYFYWYRQILGQKVEFLVSFYNNEISEKSEIFDDQFSVERPDGSNFTLKIRSTKLEDSAMYFCASSKGQGYEQYFGPGTRLTVT.

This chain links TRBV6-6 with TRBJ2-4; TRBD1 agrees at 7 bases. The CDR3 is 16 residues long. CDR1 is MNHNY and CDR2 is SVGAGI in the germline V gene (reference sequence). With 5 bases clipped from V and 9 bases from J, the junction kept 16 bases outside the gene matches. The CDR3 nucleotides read TGTGCCAGCAGTCCCCATAGGGGGCTTGTTATTGGCATTCAGTACTTC. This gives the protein CASSPHRGLVIGIQYF.

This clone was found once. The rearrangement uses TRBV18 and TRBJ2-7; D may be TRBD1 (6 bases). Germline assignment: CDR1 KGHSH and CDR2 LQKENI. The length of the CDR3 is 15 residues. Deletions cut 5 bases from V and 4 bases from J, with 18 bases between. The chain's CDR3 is CASSLFSGARYEQYF. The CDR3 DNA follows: TGTGCCAGCTCATTATTCTCAGGGGCGAGATACGAGCAGTACTTC.

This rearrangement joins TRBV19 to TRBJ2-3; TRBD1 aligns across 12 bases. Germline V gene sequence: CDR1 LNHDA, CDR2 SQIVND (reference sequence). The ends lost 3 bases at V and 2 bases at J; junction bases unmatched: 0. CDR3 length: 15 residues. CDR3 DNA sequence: TGTGCCAGTAGTATGGGACAGGGGGCCACAGATACGCAGTATTTT. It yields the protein CASSMGQGATDTQYF.

The CDR3 coding sequence is TGTGCCAGCAGTTTATGGGTCGGGTACGAGCAGTACTTC. It translates to CASSLWVGYEQYF. The chain employs TRBV27 and TRBJ2-7; D remains ambiguous. V was cut by 1 base and J by 4 bases, with 8 bases left in between. CDR3 size: 13 residues. Germline assignment: CDR1 MNHEY and CDR2 SMNVEV (reference sequence).